The clone carrying this T cell receptor (beta chain) has ten or more counts. Its specificity is unknown. TCRdb re-analysed the 5' RACE reads in MiXCR, keeping a single row per CDR3 protein. The sample yields around 340,000 distinct CDR3 sequences, over 13% seen once. This CDR3 spans 15 amino acids. The germline CDR1 and CDR2 sequences are SEHNR and FQNEAQ (reference sequence). Trimming shortened V by 5 bases and J by 4 bases, and 16 bases separated the two germline ends. The sample originates from a study of T-cell memory formation after mild COVID-19. Study-wide points: Clones shrinking from day 15 to 85 showed even CD4/CD8 mixes; later expanders tilted CD4+.

The source is a man aged 18 to 30 who had mild COVID-19 (a few samples of this study predate the infection). Cell type and time point are not known. The rearrangement joins TRBV7-9 to TRBJ2-3; D perhaps matches TRBD2 (5 bases). Sequenced input: PBMCs or a T cell subset sorted from them (not recorded which). The CDR3: CASSSNPSPPDTQYF. CDR3 nucleotides: TGTGCCAGCAGCAGCAATCCTAGCCCCCCAGATACGCAGTATTTT.